The 4 T cell receptor beta chains given below trace back to one sample, sequenced in a study of cytomegalovirus exposure and HLA in healthy donors. 60 Vbeta and 13 Jbeta primers were used in PCR. The data were produced by immunoSEQ multiplex PCR, yet TCRdb's version contains in-frame clones alone and is incomplete. The sample records over 120,000 clones, almost 85% being singletons. Sequencing was done on a sample of PBMCs. The receptor source for this set is a man aged 25-45 years in good health and CMV-seropositive.

Points on this clone: At one boundary the junction diverges from the germline segment, which might be a read error. The V call is TRBV6-5, the J call TRBJ2-7, with a weak D call TRBD2 (5 bases). The CDR3 sequence is 15 residues long. Germline V lookup: CDR1 MNHEY, CDR2 SVGAGI. DNA for the CDR3: TGTGCCAGCAGTAACTCGGAGGAGAAGGCCTACGAGCAGTACTTC. Amino acid sequence: CASSNSEEKAYEQYF.

The genes are TRBV15 and TRBJ1-1; D is possibly TRBD1 (6 bases). Per germline, CDR1 LNHNV and CDR2 YYDKDF (reference sequence). V dropped 0 bases and J dropped 4 bases, with 15 bases sitting between them. This CDR3 contains 16 residues. Here the CDR3 reads CATSRDRWGRATEAFF. CDR3 DNA sequence: TGTGCCACCAGCAGAGATAGGTGGGGGCGCGCCACTGAAGCTTTCTTT. Full variable domain (outside the CDR3, taken from reference TRBV15 and TRBJ1-1): DAMVIQNPRYQVTQFGKPVTLSCSQTLNHNVMYWYQQKSSQAPKLLFHYYDKDFNNEADTPDNFQSRRPNTSFCFLDIRSPGLGDTAMYLCATSRDRWGRATEAFFGQGTRLTVV.

This sequence joins TRBV5-1 and TRBJ2-1; 9 bases fit TRBD2. Germline V gene lookup returns CDR1 SGHRS and CDR2 YFSETQ. J was trimmed by 7 bases and V by 0 bases; bases with no gene match: 8. This CDR3 comprises 16 residues. The CDR3 sequence is CASSLAGGGAPNEQFF. CDR3 in DNA: TGCGCCAGCAGCTTGGCCGGCGGGGGGGCCCCTAATGAGCAGTTCTTC.

The rearrangement uses TRBV6-5 and TRBJ2-1; tentative D call: TRBD2 (6 bases). This CDR3 is 16 amino acids long. Germline V CDR1 and CDR2: MNHEY, SVGAGI. Trimming removed 2 bases at V and 3 bases at J, with 14 bases between. In DNA, the CDR3 is TGTGCCAGCAGTTACCTTTCGGGAGCGAACTACAATGAGCAGTTCTTC. Translating gives CASSYLSGANYNEQFF.